The rows below give T cell receptor beta chains drawn from one sample of a study of T cell responses to AZD1222 COVID-19 vaccine. Sequencing used immunoSEQ multiplex PCR; TCRdb keeps in-frame clones, though not all of them. The sample carries 100,000 to 120,000 clones, around 90% recorded once. Sequences were derived from peripheral blood, sampled on day 0 of AZD1222 vaccination. The receptors shown here come from an adult in good health. The CDR3 runs from the conserved cysteine through the conserved F or W. The D gene is left open where the match is weak. The listing skips clone size in some rows; elsewhere it reads once, few, many or a size class.

TRBJ2-7,14,-,-,TRBV4-3,CASSRGGNGNEQYF,TGCGCCAGCAGCCGTGGTGGGAACGGGAACGAGCAGTACTTC
TRBJ2-3,15,TRBD2,-,TRBV19,CASSIGLAGADTQYF,TGTGCCAGTAGTATAGGACTAGCGGGAGCAGATACGCAGTATTTT
TRBJ2-7,13,TRBD2,few,TRBV5-5,CAEGREKTYEQYF,TGTGCAGAGGGGCGGGAGAAGACGTACGAGCAGTACTTC
TRBJ1-4,15,-,-,TRBV5-1,CASSLEGGTNEKLFF,TGCGCCAGCAGCTTGGAGGGGGGCACAAATGAAAAACTGTTTTTT
TRBJ1-1,15,-,-,TRBV5-1,CASSLLGVRDTEAFF,TGCGCCAGCAGCTTGTTGGGGGTTCGTGACACTGAAGCTTTCTTT
TRBJ2-1,13,-,-,TRBV28,CASSDSSYNEQFF,TGTGCCAGCAGTGACAGCTCCTACAATGAGCAGTTCTTC
TRBJ2-7,14,TRBD1,-,TRBV5-4,CASSLEARGNEQYF,TGTGCCAGCAGCTTGGAAGCCAGGGGGAACGAGCAGTACTTC
TRBJ2-7,11,-,-,TRBV6-5,CASSYSAEQYF,TGTGCCAGCAGTTACTCGGCCGAGCAGTACTTC
TRBJ2-1,14,TRBD1,-,TRBV24-1,CATSPGTVPNEQFF,TGTGCCACCAGTCCCGGGACAGTGCCCAATGAGCAGTTCTTC
TRBJ2-1,12,-,-,TRBV18,CASSGAVAQPFF,TGTGCCAGCTCGGGGGCCGTGGCACAACCCTTCTTC
TRBJ1-5,14,TRBD1,once,TRBV7-7,CASSLTGGNQPQHF,TGTGCTAGCAGCTTGACAGGGGGCAATCAGCCCCAGCATTTT
TRBJ1-6,14,-,-,TRBV6-4,CASSVEGFGSPLHF,TGTGCCAGCAGTGTTGAGGGTTTTGGGTCACCCCTCCACTTT
TRBJ2-1,16,-,-,TRBV9,CASSKGHRSSYNEQFF,TGTGCCAGCAGCAAGGGACACCGGAGCTCCTACAATGAGCAGTTCTTC
TRBJ1-2,13,-,-,TRBV9,CASSVGGGYGYTF,TGTGCCAGCAGCGTAGGGGGAGGCTATGGCTACACCTTC
TRBJ2-7,12,-,-,TRBV29-1,CSVVGSSYEQYF,TGCAGCGTTGTTGGAAGCTCCTACGAGCAGTACTTC
TRBJ1-3,16,-,-,TRBV6-5,CASSYSIRGNGNTIYF,TGTGCCAGCAGTTACTCGATCCGGGGGAATGGAAACACCATATATTTT
TRBJ2-6,13,-,-,TRBV6-5,CASSYIGANVLTF,TGTGCCAGCAGTTACATCGGGGCCAACGTCCTGACTTTC
TRBJ1-2,13,-,-,TRBV2,CASSNGPNYGYTF,TGTGCCAGCAGCAACGGCCCTAACTATGGCTACACCTTC
TRBJ2-5,15,TRBD1,-,TRBV15,CATSRDRAGQETQYF,TGTGCCACCAGCAGGGACAGGGCCGGGCAAGAGACCCAGTACTTC
TRBJ2-5,13,-,-,TRBV5-1,CASSPGKQETQYF,TGCGCCAGCAGCCCCGGGAAGCAAGAGACCCAGTACTTC
TRBJ2-3,12,-,-,TRBV27,CATGRTWYTQYF,TGTGCCACCGGACGGACGTGGTATACGCAGTATTTT
TRBJ2-1,17,TRBD2,-,TRBV4-3,CASSQELAGGPYNEQFF,TGCGCCAGCAGCCAAGAGTTAGCGGGAGGGCCCTACAATGAGCAGTTCTTC
TRBJ2-5,19,TRBD2,once,TRBV6-2/TRBV6-3,CASSPPGLAGNWGQETQYF,TGTGCCAGCAGTCCACCGGGACTAGCGGGAAATTGGGGCCAAGAGACCCAGTACTTC
TRBJ1-2,15,TRBD1,few,TRBV28,CATYAAGGSDYGYTF,TGTGCCACCTACGCCGCAGGGGGAAGCGACTATGGCTACACCTTC
TRBJ2-3,13,-,-,TRBV19,CASSIAEADTQYF,TGTGCCAGTAGTATAGCGGAGGCAGATACGCAGTATTTT
TRBJ2-5,14,-,-,TRBV2,CASRTSQQAETQYF,TGTGCCAGCAGGACATCCCAGCAAGCGGAGACCCAGTACTTC
TRBJ1-2,17,TRBD1,few,TRBV18,CASSPIMDRGSNYGYTF,TGTGCCAGCTCACCAATTATGGACAGGGGCTCCAACTATGGCTACACCTTC
TRBJ2-5,13,-,-,TRBV11-3,CASSPNREETQYF,TGTGCCAGCAGCCCTAACAGGGAAGAGACCCAGTACTTC
TRBJ2-2,14,-,-,TRBV27,CASSLEGVQGELFF,TGTGCCAGCAGTTTGGAGGGGGTCCAGGGGGAGCTGTTTTTT
TRBJ1-1,13,-,-,TRBV29-1,CSIPRQQNTEAFF,TGCAGCATTCCCCGACAGCAGAACACTGAAGCTTTCTTT
TRBJ1-4,14,TRBD1,-,TRBV30,CAINPGTGLEKLFF,TGTGCAATCAACCCTGGGACAGGGCTAGAAAAACTGTTTTTT
TRBJ2-1,14,TRBD1,-,TRBV7-9,CASTVQGSFNEQFF,TGTGCCAGCACCGTACAGGGGAGTTTCAATGAGCAGTTCTTC
TRBJ2-7,15,TRBD1,-,TRBV6-5,CASSHQGTGSYEQYF,TGTGCCAGCAGCCACCAGGGGACAGGGTCGTACGAGCAGTACTTC
TRBJ2-1,15,-,-,TRBV6-1,CASSDRLYTSDEQFF,TGTGCCAGCAGTGACCGTTTGTATACATCCGATGAGCAGTTCTTC
TRBJ2-7,13,-,-,TRBV18,CASSPPTSYEQYF,TGTGCCAGCTCACCCCCGACCTCCTACGAGCAGTACTTC
TRBJ1-4,13,-,once,TRBV6-5,CASSPSRREKLFF,TGTGCCAGCAGTCCGAGTCGGCGTGAAAAACTGTTTTTT
TRBJ2-3,16,-,-,TRBV11-3,CASSPGWADQTDTQYF,TGTGCCAGCAGCCCTGGGTGGGCGGATCAGACAGATACGCAGTATTTT
TRBJ1-3,13,-,-,TRBV2,CASSEGPRNTIYF,TGTGCCAGCAGTGAAGGGCCGCGAAACACCATATATTTT
TRBJ2-3,16,TRBD2,-,TRBV4-1,CASSQALAGSTDTQYF,TGCGCCAGCAGCCAAGCACTAGCGGGCAGCACAGATACGCAGTATTTT
TRBJ2-7,16,-,-,TRBV19,CASSMGGPLEAYEQYF,TGTGCCAGTAGTATGGGGGGTCCTTTGGAGGCCTACGAGCAGTACTTC
TRBJ2-2,18,TRBD1,-,TRBV7-9,CASSLAPPGQGVTGELFF,TGTGCCAGCAGCTTAGCACCACCGGGACAGGGGGTTACCGGGGAGCTGTTTTTT
TRBJ2-1,12,TRBD2,once,TRBV19,CASSIVPGGKFF,TGTGCCAGTAGTATAGTTCCGGGAGGAAAGTTCTTC
TRBJ1-5,13,TRBD1,-,TRBV30,CAWNTGVNQPQHF,TGTGCCTGGAATACAGGGGTAAATCAGCCCCAGCATTTT
TRBJ2-7,14,-,-,TRBV27,CASSPWTAANEQYF,TGTGCCAGCAGTCCGTGGACAGCGGCAAACGAGCAGTACTTC
TRBJ2-5,15,-,-,TRBV7-9,CASSPEGAQQETQYF,TGTGCCAGCAGCCCAGAGGGCGCTCAACAAGAGACCCAGTACTTC
TRBJ2-7,13,-,few,TRBV19,CASRPGQVYEQYF,TGTGCCAGTAGGCCGGGACAAGTCTACGAGCAGTACTTC
TRBJ2-1,15,TRBD1,-,TRBV7-8,CASGDRVGTYNEQFF,TGTGCCAGCGGCGACAGGGTAGGCACCTACAATGAGCAGTTCTTC
TRBJ1-1,15,TRBD1,-,TRBV7-9,CASSEPLGQSPEAFF,TGTGCCAGCAGCGAACCCTTGGGACAGAGCCCTGAAGCTTTCTTT
TRBJ2-1,16,TRBD2,-,TRBV4-2,CASSLTSTGGYNEQFF,TGTGCCAGCAGCCTGACTAGCACAGGTGGGTACAATGAGCAGTTCTTC
TRBJ1-5,14,-,-,TRBV28,CASRPGLLNQPQHF,TGTGCCAGCAGGCCCGGACTGCTCAATCAGCCCCAGCATTTT